The TCR beta chain under discussion was sequenced for a study of shared clonotypes between healthy human individuals. Study-level information: There were three CD4 naive, three CD4 memory, two CD8 naive and one CD8 memory plates per donor.

CDR3 length equals 14 residues. CDR1 and CDR2 from the germline V gene are LNHDA and SQIVND (reference sequence). V was clipped by 1 base and J by 8 bases; unmatched bases: 6. Naive CD8 cells comprised CD45RO-negative, CCR7-positively selected cells, excluding terminally differentiated effector memory CD45RA+ cells. Libraries were prepared by immunoSEQ multiplex PCR; TCRdb keeps only in-frame clonotypes and omits some of them. The sample includes some 1,900,000 clones, 85% to 95% of them seen just once. The receptor was derived from a man younger than 35 in good health. The chain recombines TRBV19 with TRBJ1-1; TRBD1 agrees at 8 bases. Source material: naive CD8+ T cells sorted from blood. The CDR3 here is CASSIGTGLIEAFF. The CDR3, as DNA: TGTGCCAGTAGTATAGGGACAGGGCTAATAGAAGCTTTCTTT.